Listed below are T cell receptor beta chains from one sample, sequenced in a study of response to subunit inactivated influenza vaccine. Via MiXCR, TCRdb re-called the RT-PCR reads, giving one row per CDR3 protein. Of about 540,000 distinct CDR3 sequences listed, approximately 24% are singletons. These data also featured in a second study, about T cells expressing NK-cell markers.

The material sequenced was CD4+ T cells sorted from PBMCs, taken 11 to 12 days after vaccination. These receptor sequences come from a man aged 50 to 59 who received an inactivated influenza vaccine. The CDR3 runs from the conserved cysteine through the conserved F or W. Fields, in order: J gene, D gene, V gene, clone size, CDR3 protein, CDR3 DNA. A D gene is named only where the DNA matches it firmly. Clone size is not always given. Where it is, it says once, few, many or a class for expanded clones.

TRBJ1-5 . TRBV6-5 few CASSYSQISNQPQHF TGTGCCAGCAGTTACTCACAGATTAGCAATCAGCCCCAGCATTTT
TRBJ2-5 . TRBV18 many CASSQNQETQYF TGTGCCAGCTCACAGAACCAAGAGACCCAGTACTTC
TRBJ2-3 TRBD1 TRBV5-1 few CASSLYGTGKTNTQYF TGCGCCAGCAGCTTGTACGGGACAGGGAAAACAAATACGCAGTATTTT
TRBJ2-5 TRBD2 TRBV5-6 . CASSLEFGTSGTRQETQYF TGTGCCAGCAGCTTGGAGTTCGGTACTAGCGGGACAAGACAAGAGACCCAGTACTTC
TRBJ2-5 . TRBV7-2 few CASSLAIEETQYF TGTGCCAGCAGCTTAGCGATTGAAGAGACCCAGTACTTC
TRBJ1-1 . TRBV20-1 . CSAMSLPMNTEAFF TGCAGTGCTATGTCGCTCCCAATGAACACTGAAGCTTTCTTT
TRBJ2-2 TRBD1 TRBV28 few CASSPQGLDTGELFF TGTGCCAGCAGTCCACAGGGGCTGGACACCGGGGAGCTGTTTTTT
TRBJ2-3 TRBD2 TRBV20-1 . CSASPLAGTRTDTQYF TGCAGTGCTAGTCCCCTAGCGGGGACGCGGACAGATACGCAGTATTTT
TRBJ2-7 . TRBV19 . CASSRGGRGNYEQYF TGTGCCAGTTCCAGAGGGGGGCGCGGTAACTACGAGCAGTACTTC
TRBJ1-6 TRBD1 TRBV5-1 many CASSPEGQAYSPLHF TGCGCCAGCAGCCCGGAGGGACAGGCCTATTCACCCCTCCACTTT
TRBJ2-1 TRBD1 TRBV4-1 . CASSGLRGQEFYNEQFF TGCGCCAGCAGCGGCCTGCGCGGACAGGAATTTTACAATGAGCAGTTCTTC
TRBJ2-1 TRBD1 TRBV6-1 . CASSRRDRSYNEQFF TGTGCCAGCAGCCGCCGGGACAGATCATACAATGAGCAGTTCTTC
TRBJ2-5 TRBD1 TRBV15 . CATSRDLGGPDF TGTGCCACCAGCAGAGATCTAGGGGGCCCGGACTTC
TRBJ2-1 TRBD2 TRBV20-1 . CSARSLLAALTNEQFF TGCAGTGCTAGATCTTTACTAGCGGCGCTAACAAATGAGCAGTTCTTC
TRBJ2-7 TRBD2 TRBV12-3/TRBV12-4 many CASSGTSGIEQYF TGTGCCAGCAGTGGGACTAGCGGGATCGAGCAGTACTTC
TRBJ2-6 . TRBV12-3/TRBV12-4 few CASSPGPGSNVLTF TGTGCCAGCAGTCCCGGTCCGGGTTCCAACGTCCTGACTTTC
TRBJ2-2 . TRBV5-5 few CASSLWGARNTGELFF TGTGCCAGCAGTTTGTGGGGGGCTAGGAACACCGGGGAGCTGTTTTTT
TRBJ2-1 . TRBV20-1 . CSGSDTSYNEQFF TGCAGTGGGAGCGATACCTCCTACAATGAGCAGTTCTTC
TRBJ2-7 TRBD1 TRBV7-9 few CASSQDRVFSYEQYF TGTGCCAGCAGCCAGGACAGGGTCTTTTCCTACGAGCAGTACTTC
TRBJ2-5 . TRBV21-1 . CASSKGCFREALGEETQYF TGTGCCAGCAGCAAAGGTTGCTTCAGGGAAGCCCTCGGGGAAGAGACCCAGTACTTC
TRBJ2-7 TRBD1 TRBV6-2/TRBV6-3 . CASSYPLLGGQGRYEQYF TGTGCCAGCAGTTATCCTCTTCTTGGTGGACAGGGGCGCTACGAGCAGTACTTC
TRBJ2-5 TRBD1 TRBV7-9 many CASSSEQGASRETQYF TGTGCCAGCAGCTCCGAACAGGGGGCCAGCAGAGAGACCCAGTACTTC
TRBJ2-4 . TRBV20-1 few CSASKGLLMHKNIQYF TGCAGTGCTAGTAAGGGCCTGTTGATGCACAAAAACATTCAGTACTTC
TRBJ1-6 . TRBV18 . CASSPPSLGNSPLHF TGTGCCAGCTCACCTCCATCTCTCGGCAATTCACCCCTCCACTTT
TRBJ1-1 . TRBV5-1 . CASSFEGRTEAFF TGCGCCAGCAGCTTCGAGGGTAGGACTGAAGCTTTCTTT
TRBJ1-1 . TRBV20-1 . CSARRPKSEAFF TGCAGTGCTAGACGACCGAAATCTGAAGCTTTCTTT
TRBJ2-5 . TRBV12-3/TRBV12-4 many CASTSAGTKETQYF TGTGCCAGCACTAGCGCCGGGACAAAAGAGACCCAGTACTTC
TRBJ1-2 . TRBV20-1 few CSARGGLEGGYTF TGCAGTGCTAGGGGAGGACTGGAAGGCGGCTACACCTTC
TRBJ2-5 . TRBV27 few CASRISFGAETQYF TGTGCCAGCAGAATTAGTTTTGGGGCAGAGACCCAGTACTTC
TRBJ2-2 . TRBV15 . CATSRDRTPGTGELFF TGTGCCACCAGCAGAGATCGCACCCCGGGGACCGGGGAGCTGTTTTTT
TRBJ1-6 . TRBV6-5 . CASSYSIRVLNSPLHF TGTGCCAGCAGTTACTCTATCAGGGTTCTAAATTCACCCCTCCACTTT
TRBJ2-5 . TRBV15 few CATSRDGRVRGETQYF TGTGCCACCAGCAGAGACGGGCGAGTGAGGGGGGAGACCCAGTACTTC
TRBJ2-1 TRBD2 TRBV5-1 . CASSAGVAGGRNEQFF TGCGCCAGCAGCGCTGGCGTGGCGGGGGGGCGCAATGAGCAGTTCTTC
TRBJ2-7 . TRBV10-3 . CAISEAAGAVIYEQYF TGTGCCATCAGTGAAGCAGCTGGGGCAGTAATATACGAGCAGTACTTC
TRBJ2-3 . TRBV12-3/TRBV12-4 few CASRALVADTQYF TGTGCCAGCAGAGCCCTAGTCGCAGATACGCAGTATTTT
TRBJ2-1 TRBD2 TRBV6-1 . CASSEGLAGLNEQFF TGTGCCAGCAGTGAAGGACTAGCGGGATTAAATGAGCAGTTCTTC
TRBJ2-1 . TRBV2 . CASSYRENEQFF TGTGCCAGCAGTTACAGGGAGAATGAGCAGTTCTTC
TRBJ2-1 . TRBV10-3 . CAISGSGKTRNEQFF TGTGCCATCAGCGGATCCGGGAAAACGCGGAATGAGCAGTTCTTC
TRBJ2-3 . TRBV4-3 many CASSQVGADTQYF TGCGCCAGCAGCCAAGTCGGAGCAGATACGCAGTATTTT
TRBJ2-7 . TRBV20-1 once CSAGLGWEQYF TGCAGTGCTGGACTGGGGTGGGAGCAGTACTTC
TRBJ1-1 TRBD1 TRBV12-3/TRBV12-4 few CASSSYRDSVEAFF TGTGCCAGCAGTTCCTACCGGGACAGTGTTGAAGCTTTCTTT
TRBJ1-1 . TRBV14 . CASSQDPNTEAFF TGTGCCAGCAGCCAAGACCCGAATACTGAAGCTTTCTTT